This T cell receptor beta chain came from a study of CD8 T cells in ankylosing spondylitis. This clonotype was seen more than once but under ten times. The germline CDR1 and CDR2 sequences are LGHDT and YNNKEL (reference sequence). V lost 4 bases, J lost 6 bases, and 15 bases lay in between. CDR3 size: 14 residues. From the 5' RACE reads, TCRdb called clonotypes with MiXCR, one entry per CDR3 protein. The data hold around 90,000 distinct CDR3 sequences, with around 26% observed a single time. The sample taken for sequencing was blood, either unsorted or a sorted T cell fraction (not recorded which). The source of this sequence is a male donor with ankylosing spondylitis or in good health (not recorded which). The gene calls are TRBV3-1 and TRBJ1-2; tentatively, D is TRBD1 (6 bases). In nucleotides, the CDR3 is TGTGCCAGCAGCCGTACCGGGAGGGGGGATGGCTACACCTTC. Amino acid sequence: CASSRTGRGDGYTF.